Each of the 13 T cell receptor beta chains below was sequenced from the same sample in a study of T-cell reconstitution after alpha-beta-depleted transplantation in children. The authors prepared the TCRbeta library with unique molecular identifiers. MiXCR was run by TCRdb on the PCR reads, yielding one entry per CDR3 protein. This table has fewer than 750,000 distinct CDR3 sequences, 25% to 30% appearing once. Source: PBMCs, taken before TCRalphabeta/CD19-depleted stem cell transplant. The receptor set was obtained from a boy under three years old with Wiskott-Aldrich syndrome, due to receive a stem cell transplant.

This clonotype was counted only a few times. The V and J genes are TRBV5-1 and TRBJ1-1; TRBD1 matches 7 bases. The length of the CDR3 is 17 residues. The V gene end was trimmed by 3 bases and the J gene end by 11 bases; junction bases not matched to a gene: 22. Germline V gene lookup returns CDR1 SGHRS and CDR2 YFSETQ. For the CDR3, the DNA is TGCGCCAGCAGCTCCCGGCTCCATGGGACAGACGGGAAGAGGGCTTTCTTT. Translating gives CASSSRLHGTDGKRAFF.

The CDR3 sequence: CASSFLAGVFEQFF. The CDR3 region has the DNA TGTGCCAGCAGCTTCCTAGCGGGAGTGTTTGAGCAGTTCTTC. The chain links TRBV7-6 to TRBJ2-1; 10 positions agree with TRBD2. CDR1 is SGHVS and CDR2 is FNYEAQ in the germline V gene. The CDR3 covers 14 residues. Trimming took 3 bases from V and 9 from J; bases not matched to a gene: 5.

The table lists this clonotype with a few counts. The CDR3 nucleotides read TGCGCCAGCAGGGCGGGACCCGAGAGAAATGAGCAGTTCTTC. Translated: CASRAGPERNEQFF. The V and J genes are TRBV5-1 and TRBJ2-1, with D perhaps TRBD2 (6 bases). CDR1 SGHRS and CDR2 YFSETQ come from the germline V gene. Trimming left V 5 bases short and J 7 bases short, with 16 bases between. This CDR3 is built from 14 residues. Complete variable domain (other parts from reference TRBV5-1 and TRBJ2-1): KAGVTQTPRYLIKTRGQQVTLSCSPISGHRSVSWYQQTPGQGLQFLFEYFSETQRNKGNFPGRFSGRQFSNSRSEMNVSTLELGDSALYLCASRAGPERNEQFFGPGTRLTVL.

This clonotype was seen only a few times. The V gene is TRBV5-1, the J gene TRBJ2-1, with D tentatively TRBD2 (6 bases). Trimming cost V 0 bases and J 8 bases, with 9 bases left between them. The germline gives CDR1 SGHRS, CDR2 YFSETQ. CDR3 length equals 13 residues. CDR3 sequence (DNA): TGCGCCAGCAGCTTGGACGGGAGCGATGAGCAGTTCTTC. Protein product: CASSLDGSDEQFF.

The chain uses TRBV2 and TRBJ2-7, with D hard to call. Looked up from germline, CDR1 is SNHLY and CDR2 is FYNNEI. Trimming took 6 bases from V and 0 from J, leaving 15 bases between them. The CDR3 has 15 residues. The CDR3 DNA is TGTGCCAGCAGAACGAGCTCTACCTTCTCCTACGAGCAGTACTTC. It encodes CASRTSSTFSYEQYF.

CDR3 in amino acids: CASSLVGGLLGETQYF. CDR3 sequence (DNA): TGTGCCAGCAGCTTAGTGGGTGGTCTGCTCGGGGAGACCCAGTACTTC. The chain couples TRBV11-2 to TRBJ2-5; D uncertain. Trimming took off 1 base at V and 5 bases at J, with 17 bases between the two ends. This CDR3 comprises 16 residues. Germline lookup yields CDR1 SGHAT and CDR2 FQNNGV.

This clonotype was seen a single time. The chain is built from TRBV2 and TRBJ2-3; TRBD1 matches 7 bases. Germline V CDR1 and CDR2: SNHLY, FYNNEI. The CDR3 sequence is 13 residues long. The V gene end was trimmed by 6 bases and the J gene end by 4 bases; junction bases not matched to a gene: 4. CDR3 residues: CASRDRESDTQYF. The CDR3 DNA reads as TGTGCCAGCAGAGACAGGGAATCAGATACGCAGTATTTT.

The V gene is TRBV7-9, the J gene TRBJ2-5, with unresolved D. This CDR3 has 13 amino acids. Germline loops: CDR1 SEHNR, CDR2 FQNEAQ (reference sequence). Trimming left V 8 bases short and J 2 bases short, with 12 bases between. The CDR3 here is CASAVRAQETQYF. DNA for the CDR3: TGTGCCAGCGCCGTCCGGGCACAAGAGACCCAGTACTTC. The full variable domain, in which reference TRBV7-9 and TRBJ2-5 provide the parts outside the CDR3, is DTGVSQNPRHKITKRGQNVTFRCDPISEHNRLYWYRQTLGQGPEFLTYFQNEAQLEKSRLLSDRFSAERPKGSFSTLEIQRTEQGDSAMYLCASAVRAQETQYFGPGTRLLVL.

CDR3 DNA: TGCAGTGCTAGAGAAGGGCGAACTGAAGCTTTCTTT. Its translation is CSAREGRTEAFF. The chain carries TRBV20-1 and TRBJ1-1; no clear D. The CDR3 runs to 12 residues. From germline, CDR1 is DFQATT and CDR2 SNEGSKA (reference sequence). The V end lost 0 bases, the J end lost 5 bases, and 7 bases lay between the germline ends.

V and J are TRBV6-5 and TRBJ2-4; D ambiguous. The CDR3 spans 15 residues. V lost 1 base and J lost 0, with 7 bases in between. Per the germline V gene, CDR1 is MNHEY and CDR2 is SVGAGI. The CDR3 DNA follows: TGTGCCAGCAGTTACTGGGTACTAGCCAAAAACATTCAGTACTTC. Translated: CASSYWVLAKNIQYF.

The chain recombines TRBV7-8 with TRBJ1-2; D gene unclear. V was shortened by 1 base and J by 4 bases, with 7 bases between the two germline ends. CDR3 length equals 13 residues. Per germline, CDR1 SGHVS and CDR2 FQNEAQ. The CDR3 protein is CASSLGSTYGYTF. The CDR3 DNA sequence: TGTGCCAGCAGCTTAGGGTCTACCTATGGCTACACCTTC.

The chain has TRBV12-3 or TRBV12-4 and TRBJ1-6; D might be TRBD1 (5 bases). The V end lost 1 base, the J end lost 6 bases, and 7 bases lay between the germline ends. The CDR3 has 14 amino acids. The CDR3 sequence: CASSLGQSNSPLHF. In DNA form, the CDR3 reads TGTGCCAGCAGTTTAGGACAGTCTAATTCACCCCTCCACTTT.

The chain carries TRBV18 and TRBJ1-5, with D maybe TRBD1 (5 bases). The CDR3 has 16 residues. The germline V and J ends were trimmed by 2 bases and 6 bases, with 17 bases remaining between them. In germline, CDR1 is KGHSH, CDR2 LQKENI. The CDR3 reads CASSPKEVGVGQPQHF. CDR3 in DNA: TGTGCCAGCTCACCAAAAGAGGTGGGGGTGGGTCAGCCCCAGCATTTT.